This T cell receptor beta chain comes out of a study of T cells after posttransplantation cyclophosphamide. Study-wide findings and caveats: Donor-recipient repertoire similarity was low at 1-2 months, rising over year one. TRB overlap between skin or GI tissue T cells and blood was limited.

Only in-frame clones appear in the TCRdb table, and some are missing; sequencing was by immunoSEQ multiplex PCR. In total the sample includes 30,000 to 50,000 clones, none of them seen once. This clone came up many times. Its antigen remains unknown. The germline gives CDR1 MNHNS, CDR2 SASEGT. Trimming took 8 bases from V and 1 from J; bases not matched to a gene: 4. This CDR3 is built from 14 residues. The chain carries TRBV6-1 and TRBJ2-1; TRBD2 matches 8 bases. Sample: PBMCs. This TCR came from a woman between 50 and 59 years old in good health and a related stem cell transplant donor. The CDR3 is CASREGGSYNEQFF. CDR3 coding DNA: TGTGCCAGCCGGGAGGGGGGTTCCTACAATGAGCAGTTCTTC.